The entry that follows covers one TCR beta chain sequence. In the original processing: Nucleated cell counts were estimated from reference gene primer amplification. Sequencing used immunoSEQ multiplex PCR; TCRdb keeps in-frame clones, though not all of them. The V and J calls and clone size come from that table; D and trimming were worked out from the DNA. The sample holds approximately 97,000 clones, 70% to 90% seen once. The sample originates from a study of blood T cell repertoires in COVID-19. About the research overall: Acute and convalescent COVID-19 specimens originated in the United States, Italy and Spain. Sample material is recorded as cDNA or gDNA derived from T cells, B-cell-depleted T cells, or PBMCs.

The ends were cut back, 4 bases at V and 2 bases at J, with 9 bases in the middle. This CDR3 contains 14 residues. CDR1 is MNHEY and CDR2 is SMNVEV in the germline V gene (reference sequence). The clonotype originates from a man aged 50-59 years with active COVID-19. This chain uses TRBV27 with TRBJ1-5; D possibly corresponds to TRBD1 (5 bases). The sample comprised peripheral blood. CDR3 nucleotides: TGTGCCAGCAGTTCAGGGTTTCGCAATCAGCCCCAGCATTTT. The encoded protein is CASSSGFRNQPQHF.